The 29 T cell receptor beta chains in this list originate from one sample, sequenced in a study of blood T cells in healthy people across ages. Alongside a J-beta primer mix, a sample-barcoded 5' primer served in a second PCR lasting roughly 7 to 11 cycles. TCRdb ran MiXCR on the 5' RACE reads and lists one entry per CDR3 protein. The sample includes 1,500,000 or so distinct CDR3 sequences, 59% of them seen just once. The specimen sequenced was blood. The source of these receptors is a man younger than 35 in good health.

This clonotype was counted only a few times. V and J are TRBV4-2 and TRBJ2-5; TRBD2 matches 10 bases. The V segment lost 2 bases and the J segment 2 bases; nucleotides outside the gene matches: 2. There are 15 residues in the CDR3. Per germline, CDR1 LGHNA and CDR2 YNFKEQ. The CDR3 protein is CASSQLAGEQETQYF. CDR3 bases: TGTGCCAGCAGCCAACTAGCGGGAGAGCAAGAGACCCAGTACTTC.

The chain employs TRBV30 and TRBJ1-5, with D possibly being TRBD1 (5 bases). This CDR3 has 14 residues. V gave up 2 bases and J gave up 1 base, with 9 bases separating them. Germline V gene data show CDR1 as GTSNPN and CDR2 as SVGIG (reference sequence). The CDR3 region has the DNA TGTGCCTGGAGTCCGGGACGCAGCAATCAGCCCCAGCATTTT. Translation: CAWSPGRSNQPQHF.

The chain combines TRBV12-3 or TRBV12-4 with TRBJ1-2, with D maybe TRBD1 (6 bases). Trimming left V 8 bases short and J 4 bases short, with 17 bases between. CDR3 length: 14 amino acids. CDR3 residues: CASGFPGDTYGYTF. Here the CDR3 DNA reads TGTGCCAGCGGCTTTCCAGGGGACACCTATGGCTACACCTTC.

V and J are TRBV4-3 and TRBJ2-3; D may be TRBD2 (6 bases). The CDR3 totals 16 residues. V was pared by 2 bases and J by 4 bases, with 16 bases between. Germline V lookup: CDR1 LGHNA, CDR2 YSLEER. The CDR3 reads CASSQRGWGESDTQYF. As DNA, the CDR3 is TGCGCCAGCAGCCAAAGGGGTTGGGGGGAATCAGATACGCAGTATTTT.

The chain couples TRBV6-2 or TRBV6-3 to TRBJ1-1; 12 bases map to TRBD1. Germline CDR1 reads MNHEY; CDR2 reads SVGEGT. CDR3 length equals 17 residues. The V segment lost 2 bases and the J segment 4 bases; nucleotides outside the gene matches: 8. In nucleotides, the CDR3 is TGTGCCAGCAGTTACCAAACGGGACAGGGGGCTAGCACTGAAGCTTTCTTT. This codes for CASSYQTGQGASTEAFF.

The chain uses TRBV4-3 and TRBJ1-1; D unclear. V was pared by 3 bases and J by 0 bases, with 8 bases between. CDR1 is LGHNA and CDR2 is YSLEER in the germline V gene. CDR3 length: 14 residues. The CDR3 protein is CASSHGLMNTEAFF. The CDR3 bases are TGCGCCAGCAGCCATGGGTTAATGAACACTGAAGCTTTCTTT.

This sequence joins TRBV2 and TRBJ2-7, with 7 nucleotides matching TRBD1. Per germline, CDR1 SNHLY and CDR2 FYNNEI. Trimming removed 7 bases from V and 3 bases from J; junction bases left unmatched: 3. The CDR3 runs 12 residues. CDR3 sequence (DNA): TGTGCCAGCATGCAGGGGGTCTACGAGCAGTACTTC. Translating gives CASMQGVYEQYF.

This sequence joins TRBV10-3 and TRBJ2-2; perhaps TRBD1 as D (5 bases). Germline assignment: CDR1 ENHRY and CDR2 SYGVKD. The CDR3 consists of 15 residues. The V end lost 5 bases, the J end lost 0 bases, and 10 bases lay between the germline ends. As DNA, the CDR3 is TGTGCCATCAGTCTGACAGACTCGAACACCGGGGAGCTGTTTTTT. Translating gives CAISLTDSNTGELFF.

Comment on this clonotype: Compared with germline, one end of the junction differs, possibly owing to a read error. The CDR3 spells CAGSQNPGTVPYEQYF. The DNA of the CDR3 is TGCGCCGGCAGCCAGAACCCCGGGACAGTTCCCTACGAGCAGTACTTC. The chain has TRBV5-1 and TRBJ2-7, with 7 positions matching TRBD1. This CDR3 is built from 16 residues. Germline CDR1 and CDR2: SGHRS and YFSETQ.

The V gene is TRBV29-1, the J gene TRBJ2-5; D remains unclear. Germline V lookup: CDR1 SQVTM, CDR2 ANQGSEA. CDR3 size: 10 residues. The V end lost 7 bases, the J end lost 11 bases, and 14 bases lay between the germline ends. CDR3 DNA sequence: TGCAGCGCCTCGGTCAATGAGCAGTACTTC. Protein product: CSASVNEQYF. Full variable domain (remainder filled in from reference TRBV29-1 and TRBJ2-5): SAVISQKPSRDICQRGTSLTIQCQVDSQVTMMFWYRQQPGQSLTLIATANQGSEATYESGFVIDKFPISRPNLTFSTLTVSNMSPEDSSIYLCSASVNEQYFGPGTRLLVL.

The chain carries TRBV11-2 and TRBJ2-7; tentative D call: TRBD2 (6 bases). This CDR3 comprises 18 residues. Per the germline V gene, CDR1 is SGHAT and CDR2 is FQNNGV. Deletions cut 0 bases from V and 2 bases from J, with 20 bases between. The CDR3 sequence is CASSLDFGGSAGTYEQYF. The CDR3 coding sequence is TGTGCCAGCAGCTTAGATTTTGGGGGTAGCGCGGGAACCTACGAGCAGTACTTC.

The rearrangement uses TRBV28 and TRBJ1-2, with D possibly matching TRBD1 (5 bases). From germline, CDR1 is MDHEN and CDR2 SYDVKM. This CDR3 comprises 13 residues. V shed 7 bases and J shed 3 bases, with 12 bases lying between them. DNA of the CDR3: TGTGCCAGCAAATCAGGGACGGACTATGGCTACACCTTC. Its translation is CASKSGTDYGYTF.

The gene calls are TRBV27 and TRBJ1-1, with 7 positions matching TRBD1. The trim removed 5 bases at V and 7 bases at J, leaving 10 bases unmatched. This CDR3 comprises 14 residues. Looked up from germline, CDR1 is MNHEY and CDR2 is SMNVEV (reference sequence). CDR3 in amino acids: CASSPTLAGGEAFF. Written as DNA, the CDR3 is TGTGCCAGCAGTCCGACCCTTGCAGGGGGTGAAGCTTTCTTT.

In this sample, this clonotype turned up a few times. This sequence joins TRBV7-2 and TRBJ2-1, with 9 bases matching TRBD1. The CDR3 has 15 amino acids. After removal of 5 bases from V and 7 bases from J, the junction contained 9 bases not matched to a gene. The V gene's germline CDR1 is SGHTA and CDR2 FQGNSA. The CDR3 protein is CASSTTGGAGNEQFF. In DNA form, the CDR3 reads TGTGCCAGCAGCACTACAGGGGGCGCAGGGAATGAGCAGTTCTTC.

V is TRBV7-2 and J is TRBJ2-3, with D possibly being TRBD2 (5 bases). This CDR3 contains 15 residues. V lost 1 base and J 2 bases, leaving 10 bases between the germline ends. CDR1 is SGHTA, CDR2 FQGNSA, per germline. CDR3 sequence reads: CASSLGQRTTDTQYF. As DNA, the CDR3 is TGTGCCAGCAGCTTAGGGCAGCGGACCACAGATACGCAGTATTTT.

This clonotype was observed once. The rearrangement uses TRBV9 and TRBJ2-1; 7 nucleotides agree with TRBD2. The DNA end is a closer match to TRBJ2-7, so the J assignment may be wrong. Germline V gene sequence: CDR1 SGDLS, CDR2 YYNGEE. The CDR3 sequence is 16 residues long. CDR3 sequence: CASSTGLVEAYNEQYF. CDR3 coding DNA: TGTGCCAGCAGCACCGGACTAGTGGAGGCCTACAATGAGCAGTACTTC.

J is TRBJ2-2 and V is TRBV5-5; a possible D gene is TRBD1 (6 bases). This CDR3 region has 17 residues. Germline CDR1 is SGHKS and CDR2 is YYEKEE (reference sequence). V lost 4 bases to trimming and J lost 0 bases, with 16 bases between them. The CDR3 spells CASSPETGTTNTGELFF. The DNA for the CDR3 is TGTGCCAGCAGCCCAGAGACCGGGACAACGAACACCGGGGAGCTGTTTTTT.

This chain links TRBV29-1 with TRBJ2-5; unclear D gene. Between the trimmed V and J ends, which lost 2 bases and 2 bases, there was a span of 15 bases. CDR1 and CDR2 (germline): SQVTM, ANQGSEA. This CDR3 is built from 15 residues. For the CDR3, the DNA is TGCAGCGTTGAATTAGGGTTGGACGAACAAGAGACCCAGTACTTC. Its protein is CSVELGLDEQETQYF.

This clonotype has just a few counts. The J gene is TRBJ1-2, the V gene TRBV12-3 or TRBV12-4, with a tentative D call TRBD1 (5 bases). This CDR3 has 12 amino acids. Trimming removed 3 bases at V and 5 bases at J, with 7 bases between. CDR3 sequence (DNA): TGTGCCAGCAGTTTTCAGGGTTATGGCTACACCTTC. It specifies CASSFQGYGYTF.

The V call is TRBV27, the J call TRBJ1-2; unclear D gene. This CDR3 has 13 residues. The V and J ends lost 6 bases and 4 bases respectively, with 12 bases between them. CDR1 and CDR2 (germline): MNHEY, SMNVEV (reference sequence). The CDR3 sequence is CASSLGWSYGYTF. The CDR3 DNA follows: TGTGCCAGCAGCCTTGGGTGGAGCTATGGCTACACCTTC.

The chain couples TRBV29-1 to TRBJ2-1; D not resolved. The CDR3 is made up of 11 amino acids. Germline V CDR1 and CDR2: SQVTM, ANQGSEA. The CDR3 DNA sequence: TGCACCCCCGGGCTAGGTAATGAGCAGTTCTTC. This sequence encodes CTPGLGNEQFF.

This clonotype was seen once. CDR3 DNA: TGTGCCAGCAGCCAAGATCAGGTCAGCCTCAGCACAGATACGCAGTATTTT. Protein: CASSQDQVSLSTDTQYF. The chain joins TRBV3-1 to TRBJ2-3; D gene ambiguous. Germline-derived CDR1 and CDR2 are LGHDT and YNNKEL (reference sequence). This CDR3 is 17 amino acids long. The ends were cut back, 0 bases at V and 0 bases at J, with 13 bases in the middle.

V usage is TRBV11-2 and J usage is TRBJ2-5, with unresolved D. The J call may be faulty, since TRBJ2-7 better matches the DNA end. The germline CDR1 and CDR2 sequences are SGHAT and FQNNGV. CDR3 length equals 15 residues. CDR3 sequence reads: CASSLASQALYEQYF. DNA for the CDR3: TGTGCCAGCAGCTTAGCCAGCCAAGCACTCTACGAGCAGTACTTC.

The CDR3 reads CSVGGVYPGELFF. CDR3 DNA: TGCAGCGTTGGGGGGGTATACCCCGGGGAGCTGTTTTTT. V is TRBV29-1 and J is TRBJ2-2; D possibly corresponds to TRBD2 (6 bases). The germline V gene encodes CDR1 SQVTM and CDR2 ANQGSEA. The CDR3 loop spans 13 amino acids. Trimming pared 4 bases from V and 6 bases from J, leaving 12 bases between.

The chain is built from TRBV29-1 and TRBJ2-5; TRBD2 is a possible D gene (5 bases). Trimming shortened V by 4 bases and J by 5 bases, and 17 bases separated the two germline ends. Per the germline V gene, CDR1 is SQVTM and CDR2 is ANQGSEA. The CDR3 spans 14 residues. The CDR3 DNA reads as TGCAGCGTTGTTTACCTAGCAGTAGGTGAGACCCAGTACTTC. Its translation: CSVVYLAVGETQYF.

The DNA of the CDR3 is TGTGCCAGCAGCACCACCGGGACAGGGTTTCGCTACACCTTC. Its protein is CASSTTGTGFRYTF. The chain has TRBV5-8 and TRBJ1-2; 9 positions agree with TRBD1. The CDR3 spans 14 residues. With V trimmed by 4 bases and J by 9 bases, 10 bases remained unmatched. Germline values: CDR1 SGHTS, CDR2 YDEGEE.

The chain employs TRBV11-2 and TRBJ2-1; TRBD2 is a possible D gene (6 bases). This CDR3 is built from 11 residues. Trimming pared 5 bases from V and 14 bases from J, leaving 13 bases between. The V gene's germline CDR1 is SGHAT and CDR2 FQNNGV. The chain's CDR3 is CASSENSGEFF. As DNA, the CDR3 is TGTGCCAGCAGCGAAAATAGCGGTGAGTTCTTC.

This clonotype has only a few counts. The chain links TRBV14 to TRBJ2-1; D possibly matches TRBD1 or TRBD2 (5 bases each). Germline V CDR1 and CDR2: SGHDN, FVKESK. Trimming pared 1 base from V and 0 bases from J, leaving 13 bases between. This CDR3 has 17 residues. CDR3 bases: TGTGCCAGCAGCCAAGTTGGGGGTCCTAGCTCCTACAATGAGCAGTTCTTC. Its translation is CASSQVGGPSSYNEQFF.

The J gene is TRBJ2-2, the V gene TRBV27; 9 bases agree with TRBD1. V gave up 1 base and J gave up 3 bases; unmatched junction bases: 3. The length of the CDR3 is 16 residues. Looked up from germline, CDR1 is MNHEY and CDR2 is SMNVEV (reference sequence). CDR3 coding DNA: TGTGCCAGCAGTTTATGGCGGGACAGGGACACCGGGGAGCTGTTTTTT. Translation gives CASSLWRDRDTGELFF.